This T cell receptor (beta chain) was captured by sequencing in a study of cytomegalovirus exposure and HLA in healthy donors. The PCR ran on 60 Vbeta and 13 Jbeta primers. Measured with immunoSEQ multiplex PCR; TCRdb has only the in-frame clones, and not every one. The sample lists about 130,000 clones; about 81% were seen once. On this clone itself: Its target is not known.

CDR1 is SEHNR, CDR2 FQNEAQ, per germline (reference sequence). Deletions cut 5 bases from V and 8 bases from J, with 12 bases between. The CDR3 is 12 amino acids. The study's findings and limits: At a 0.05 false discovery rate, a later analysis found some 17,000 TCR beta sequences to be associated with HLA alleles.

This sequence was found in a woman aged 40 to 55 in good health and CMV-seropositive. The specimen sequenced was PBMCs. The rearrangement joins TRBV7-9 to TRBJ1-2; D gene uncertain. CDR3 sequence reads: CASSARQYGYTF. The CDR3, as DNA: TGTGCCAGCAGCGCCAGGCAATACGGCTACACCTTC.